Listed below are T cell receptor beta chains from one sample, sequenced in a study of blood T cell repertoires in COVID-19. Profiled with immunoSEQ multiplex PCR; TCRdb holds only in-frame clones, not every one. The sample carries some 260,000 clones, over 75% recorded once. Sequenced sample: peripheral blood. The receptors were sampled from a woman in her seventies with COVID-19, enrolled during active disease. Each CDR3 is given without its conserved first and last residue. The D gene is left open where the match is weak.

V: TRBV10-3; D: NA; CDR3: AISEPGPYGYT
V: TRBV7-9; D: TRBD1; CDR3: ASSLAGTGWPKNIQY
V: TRBV19; D: NA; CDR3: ASSIFVGGMRHEQF
V: TRBV19; D: NA; CDR3: ASSYQGSGGYT
V: TRBV29-1; D: NA; CDR3: SVDRGAGGYT
V: TRBV7-9; D: NA; CDR3: ASSSGGGLVNEQF
V: TRBV5-1; D: TRBD1; CDR3: ASSLDRGAYNEQF
V: TRBV2; D: TRBD2; CDR3: ASSEQTGGTNEQF
V: TRBV19; D: TRBD1; CDR3: ASSPRTGRSTTLEKLF
V: TRBV7-2; D: NA; CDR3: ASSLDIQGGQPQH
V: TRBV28; D: TRBD1; CDR3: ASSLDRRASPLH
V: TRBV24-1; D: TRBD1; CDR3: ATSDSTGPNVLT
V: TRBV24-1; D: TRBD1; CDR3: ATSDPKTGTDHNEQF
V: TRBV30; D: NA; CDR3: AWSRGYAYNEQF
V: TRBV30; D: NA; CDR3: AWSVPSSGSTYEQY
V: TRBV28; D: NA; CDR3: ASRTPPDLYGYT
V: TRBV6-6; D: TRBD2; CDR3: ASSPRTSGRLNTGELF
V: TRBV2; D: TRBD2; CDR3: AFRTSGSLGDEQF
V: TRBV30; D: NA; CDR3: AWKARRGTEAF
V: TRBV28; D: TRBD1; CDR3: ASRDRVDNQPQH
V: TRBV19; D: NA; CDR3: ASSIAQGWNSPLH
V: TRBV19; D: TRBD1; CDR3: ATFSGQVNEKLF
V: TRBV6-1; D: NA; CDR3: ASSEAQRITDTQY
V: TRBV27; D: TRBD1; CDR3: ASSHRQGGSTDTQY
V: TRBV18; D: TRBD2; CDR3: ASSPPASGMYNEQF
V: TRBV10-1; D: TRBD1; CDR3: ASSEFEGAKTEAF
V: TRBV28; D: TRBD1; CDR3: ASSLLDRVTYEQY
V: TRBV27; D: TRBD1; CDR3: ASSLGGQRFGGTEAF
V: TRBV6-5; D: NA; CDR3: ASSYLSSGANVLT